The 4 T cell receptor beta chains listed next were all sequenced from one sample in a study of cytomegalovirus exposure and HLA in healthy donors. The assay was immunoSEQ multiplex PCR, and TCRdb's table has in-frame clones only and misses some. There are fewer than 300,000 clones in the sample; over 75% occur only once, and 0.92% lies in the top ten. The sample taken for sequencing was PBMCs. The receptors here all came from a woman under 30 in good health and CMV-seronegative.

The rearrangement joins TRBV5-4 to TRBJ2-3, with a weak D call TRBD1 (6 bases). CDR1 SGHNT and CDR2 YYREEE come from the germline V gene (reference sequence). The length of the CDR3 is 16 residues. The V gene lost 0 bases and the J gene lost 4 bases, with 15 bases spanning the gap. In DNA form, the CDR3 reads TGTGCCAGCAGCTTGGTTGGAGAGGGGGTAGCAGATACGCAGTATTTT. This translates into CASSLVGEGVADTQYF. The whole variable domain, filled in from reference TRBV5-4 and TRBJ2-3, reads ETGVTQSPTHLIKTRGQQVTLRCSSQSGHNTVSWYQQALGQGPQFIFQYYREEENGRGNFPPRFSGLQFPNYSSELNVNALELDDSALYLCASSLVGEGVADTQYFGPGTRLTVL.

This clone occurred a few times. The gene calls are TRBV5-1 and TRBJ2-7; the match to TRBD1 covers 10 bases. The junction had 8 bases not matched to a gene; V was cut back by 4 bases and J by 7 bases. Germline CDR1 and CDR2: SGHRS and YFSETQ. This CDR3 is 14 amino acids long. The CDR3 DNA reads TGCGCCAGCAGCAGCAGACAGGGGGCGGTTGAGCAGTACTTC. Protein: CASSSRQGAVEQYF.

This chain links TRBV28 with TRBJ2-5, with D perhaps TRBD2 (6 bases). The CDR3 is 12 amino acids. V dropped 9 bases and J dropped 5 bases, with 13 bases sitting between them. The germline V gene encodes CDR1 MDHEN and CDR2 SYDVKM. The CDR3 spells CASWIAGETQYF. The CDR3, as DNA: TGTGCCAGTTGGATTGCGGGGGAGACCCAGTACTTC.

This clone was seen a handful of times. Here the CDR3 DNA reads TGTGCCAGCAGCCCTGGGCTTACCTATGGCTACACCTTC. Its translation: CASSPGLTYGYTF. This chain connects TRBV9 to TRBJ1-2, with unresolved D. CDR1 and CDR2 (germline): SGDLS, YYNGEE. CDR3 length: 13 residues. V was pared by 4 bases and J by 4 bases, with 11 bases between.